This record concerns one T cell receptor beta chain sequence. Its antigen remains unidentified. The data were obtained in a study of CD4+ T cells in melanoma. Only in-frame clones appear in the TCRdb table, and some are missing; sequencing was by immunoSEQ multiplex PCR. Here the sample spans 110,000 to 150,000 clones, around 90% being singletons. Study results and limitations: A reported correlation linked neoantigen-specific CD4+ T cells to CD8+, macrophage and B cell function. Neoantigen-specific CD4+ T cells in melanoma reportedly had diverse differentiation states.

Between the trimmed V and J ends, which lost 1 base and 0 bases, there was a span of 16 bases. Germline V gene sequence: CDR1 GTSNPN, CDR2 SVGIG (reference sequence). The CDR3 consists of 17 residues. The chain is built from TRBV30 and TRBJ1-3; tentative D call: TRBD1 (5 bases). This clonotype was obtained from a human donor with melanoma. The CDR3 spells CAWSGRGGFHSGNTIYF. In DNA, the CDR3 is TGTGCCTGGAGTGGCCGGGGGGGTTTCCACTCTGGAAACACCATATATTTT.